A selection of T cell receptor beta chains follows, all from one sample in a study of T cell responses to AZD1222 COVID-19 vaccine. Repertoires were generated with immunoSEQ multiplex PCR, while TCRdb's copy carries only in-frame clones and drops some. The sample lists approximately 150,000 clones; 92% were seen once. Specimen: peripheral blood, collected 28 days after the second AZD1222 dose. Every receptor here comes from an adult who received the AZD1222 COVID-19 vaccine. CDR3s leave out the opening cysteine and the closing phenylalanine or tryptophan.

j_call v_call cdr3_aa
TRBJ2-1 TRBV7-3 ASSLGGLAGINEQF
TRBJ1-1 TRBV7-9 ASSRDRGLNTEAF
TRBJ1-2 TRBV7-9 ASSLGTYYGYT
TRBJ2-7 TRBV21-1 ASSRPTSGQGIYEQY
TRBJ2-3 TRBV5-1 ASRWSQGQGTDTQY
TRBJ2-7 TRBV4-1 ASSQDLETGSLHEQY
TRBJ1-5 TRBV6-2/TRBV6-3 ASSYETGFENQPQH
TRBJ2-3 TRBV9 ASSEGLRSTDTQY
TRBJ1-1 TRBV27 ASSLSTSPNTEAF
TRBJ2-3 TRBV3-1/TRBV3-2 ASSQDYSPSTDTQY
TRBJ2-3 TRBV6-5 ASSYRGSFMDTQY
TRBJ2-3 TRBV5-4 ASSLGRSTDTQY
TRBJ2-7 TRBV27 ASRGGRLGYEQY
TRBJ2-5 TRBV18 ASSPGREETQY
TRBJ1-1 TRBV5-1 ASSILGQGKSTEAF
TRBJ1-2 TRBV3-1/TRBV3-2 ASSQDSRLTEGYT
TRBJ1-4 TRBV30 AWSGGTGSNEKLF
TRBJ1-2 TRBV19 ASTLGTGSGLYGYT
TRBJ1-1 TRBV2 ASSKGAEAF
TRBJ2-5 TRBV18 ASSPYVGTQY
TRBJ1-6 TRBV10-2 ASTRDFNSPLH
TRBJ1-1 TRBV3-1/TRBV3-2 ASSQERQGAYTEAF
TRBJ2-7 TRBV5-4 ASSREPSGYYEQY
TRBJ1-5 TRBV5-1 ASSADLNQPQH
TRBJ1-1 TRBV2 ASSLTGGVVEAF
TRBJ2-5 TRBV6-5 AAKQGAQETQY
TRBJ1-2 TRBV7-9 ASRSTGYGGYT
TRBJ2-5 TRBV5-1 ASSWGTGREETQY
TRBJ2-7 TRBV7-9 ASSSNYEQY
TRBJ1-4 TRBV5-1 ASSLVGGGEKLF
TRBJ2-1 TRBV7-9 AITYRDYNEQF
TRBJ1-2 TRBV10-3 AISGVLTGGANYGYT
TRBJ1-1 TRBV12-3/TRBV12-4 ASSKGWNTEAF
TRBJ2-7 TRBV27 ASSSADHPKSH
TRBJ1-3 TRBV27 ASSLNGLSSGNTIY
TRBJ2-7 TRBV6-5 ASSLHGQNSYEQY
TRBJ1-3 TRBV7-2 ASSLTGDSGNTIY
TRBJ1-1 TRBV6-5 ASRKEQAPTTAF
TRBJ1-5 TRBV9 ASSVEGGSQPQH
TRBJ2-1 TRBV23-1 ASSQSMQGLAGHNEQF
TRBJ1-3 TRBV9 ASSVYRDLIGNTIY
TRBJ1-2 TRBV27 ASSSGVGYT
TRBJ2-3 TRBV9 ASSVLGGATDTQY
TRBJ1-1 TRBV12-5 ASVTPPRGLSEAF
TRBJ1-5 TRBV4-1 ASSLRDSFPNQPQH
TRBJ2-1 TRBV6-4 ASSGGSYNEQF
TRBJ1-1 TRBV27 ASSPHGGTEAF
TRBJ1-1 TRBV7-9 ASSPNQGSTEAF
TRBJ2-3 TRBV3-1/TRBV3-2 ASSLIGDTQY
TRBJ1-5 TRBV9 ASSVGGGGGQPQH
TRBJ2-7 TRBV6-5 ASSVNPEQY
TRBJ2-7 TRBV13 ASSFNSQGATYEQY
TRBJ1-5 TRBV25-1 ASSHTSNQPQH